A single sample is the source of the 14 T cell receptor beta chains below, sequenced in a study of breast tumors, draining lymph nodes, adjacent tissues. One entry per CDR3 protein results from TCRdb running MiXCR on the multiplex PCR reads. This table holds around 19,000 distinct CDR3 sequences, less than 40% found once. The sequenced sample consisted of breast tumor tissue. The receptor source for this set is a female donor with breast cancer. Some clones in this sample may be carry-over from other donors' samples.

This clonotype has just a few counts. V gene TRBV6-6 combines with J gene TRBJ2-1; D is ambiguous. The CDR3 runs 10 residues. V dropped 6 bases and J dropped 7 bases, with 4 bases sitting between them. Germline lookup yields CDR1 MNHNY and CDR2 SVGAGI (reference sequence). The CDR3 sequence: CASRRNEQFF. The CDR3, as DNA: TGTGCCAGCAGGAGGAATGAGCAGTTCTTC.

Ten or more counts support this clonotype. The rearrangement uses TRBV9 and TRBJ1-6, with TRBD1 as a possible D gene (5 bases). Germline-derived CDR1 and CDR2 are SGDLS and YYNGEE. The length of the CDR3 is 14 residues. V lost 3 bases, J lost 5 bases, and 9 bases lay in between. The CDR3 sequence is CASSAGRHNSPLHF. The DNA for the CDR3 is TGTGCCAGCAGCGCGGGACGGCATAATTCACCCCTCCACTTT.

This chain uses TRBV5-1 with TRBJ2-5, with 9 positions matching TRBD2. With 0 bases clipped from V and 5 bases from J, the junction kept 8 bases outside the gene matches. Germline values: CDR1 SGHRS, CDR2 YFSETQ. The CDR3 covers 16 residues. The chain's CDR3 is CASSLEGGRARETQYF. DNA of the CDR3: TGCGCCAGCAGCTTGGAAGGCGGGAGGGCGAGGGAGACCCAGTACTTC.

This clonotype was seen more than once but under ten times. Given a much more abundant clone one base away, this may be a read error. CDR3 in amino acids: CASSLGLAGTGGLFF. The CDR3 coding sequence is TGTGCCAGCAGCTTAGGGCTAGCGGGCACCGGGGGGCTGTTTTTT. The chain recombines TRBV7-2 with TRBJ2-2; 8 nucleotides line up with TRBD2. The CDR3 is made up of 15 amino acids. CDR1 is SGHTA, CDR2 FQGNSA, per germline.

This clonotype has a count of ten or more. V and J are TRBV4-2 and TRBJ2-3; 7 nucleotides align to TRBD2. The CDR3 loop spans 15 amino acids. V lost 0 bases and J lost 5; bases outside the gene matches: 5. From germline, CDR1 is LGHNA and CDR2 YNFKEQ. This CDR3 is CASSQDGRERDTQYF. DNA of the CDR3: TGTGCCAGCAGCCAAGACGGGCGGGAGCGAGATACGCAGTATTTT.

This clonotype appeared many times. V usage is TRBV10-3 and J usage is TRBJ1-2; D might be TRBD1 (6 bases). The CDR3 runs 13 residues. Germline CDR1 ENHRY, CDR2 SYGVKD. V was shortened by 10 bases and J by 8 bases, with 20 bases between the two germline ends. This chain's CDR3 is CATTSIPQGGYTF. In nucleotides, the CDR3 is TGTGCCACCACCAGCATACCCCAGGGGGGCTACACCTTC.

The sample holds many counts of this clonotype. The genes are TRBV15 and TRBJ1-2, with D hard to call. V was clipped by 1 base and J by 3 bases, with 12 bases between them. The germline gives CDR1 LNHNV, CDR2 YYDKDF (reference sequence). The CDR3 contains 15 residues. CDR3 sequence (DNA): TGTGCCACCAGCAGAGTGCCCCAGGTAGACTATGGCTACACCTTC. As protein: CATSRVPQVDYGYTF.

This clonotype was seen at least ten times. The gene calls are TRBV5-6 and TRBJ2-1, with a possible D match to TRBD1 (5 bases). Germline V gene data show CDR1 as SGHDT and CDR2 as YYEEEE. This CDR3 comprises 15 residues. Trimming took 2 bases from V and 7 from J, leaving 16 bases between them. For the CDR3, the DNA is TGTGCCAGCAGCTTATCTAGGGGCCGTCAGAATGAGCAGTTCTTC. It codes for CASSLSRGRQNEQFF.

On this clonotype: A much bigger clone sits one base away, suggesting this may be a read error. CDR3 bases: TGTGCCAGCAGATTTTCGGCGGAGGGTTCCTTCCACGAGCGGTACTTC. This translates into CASRFSAEGSFHERYF. This chain links TRBV27 with TRBJ2-7, with a tentative D call TRBD2 (6 bases). Germline CDR1 MNHEY, CDR2 SMNVEV (reference sequence). The CDR3 sequence is 16 residues long.

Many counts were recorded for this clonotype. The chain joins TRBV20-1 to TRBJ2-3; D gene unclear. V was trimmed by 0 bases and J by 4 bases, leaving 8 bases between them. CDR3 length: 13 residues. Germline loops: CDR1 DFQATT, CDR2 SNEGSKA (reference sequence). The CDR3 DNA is TGCAGTGCTAGAGATAGTGGCCCAGATACGCAGTATTTT. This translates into CSARDSGPDTQYF.

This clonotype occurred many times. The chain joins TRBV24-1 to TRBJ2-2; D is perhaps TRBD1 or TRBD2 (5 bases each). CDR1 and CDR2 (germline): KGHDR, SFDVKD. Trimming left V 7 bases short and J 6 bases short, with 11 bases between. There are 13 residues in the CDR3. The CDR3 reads CATSGRGPGELFF. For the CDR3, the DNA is TGTGCCACCAGCGGCCGGGGCCCCGGGGAGCTGTTTTTT.

The CDR3 DNA reads TGTGCCAGCAGCTTTACTAGAAGGGTCTACAATGAGCAGTTCTTC. It encodes CASSFTRRVYNEQFF. This rearrangement joins TRBV11-3 to TRBJ2-1; D may be TRBD2 (5 bases). The germline V gene has CDR1 SGHNT and CDR2 YENEEA. The length of the CDR3 is 15 residues. V lost 3 bases, J lost 3 bases, and 12 bases lay in between.

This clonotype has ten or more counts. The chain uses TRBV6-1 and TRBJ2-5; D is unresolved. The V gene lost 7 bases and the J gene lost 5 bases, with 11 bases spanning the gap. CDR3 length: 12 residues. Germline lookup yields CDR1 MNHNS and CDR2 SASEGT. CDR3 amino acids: CASKSVWETQYF. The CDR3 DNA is TGTGCCAGCAAAAGCGTATGGGAGACCCAGTACTTC.

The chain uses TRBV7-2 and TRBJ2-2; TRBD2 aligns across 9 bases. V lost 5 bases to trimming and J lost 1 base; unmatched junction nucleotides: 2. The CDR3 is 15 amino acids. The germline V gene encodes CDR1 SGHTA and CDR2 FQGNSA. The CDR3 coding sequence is TGTGCCAGCAGCAGACTAGCGGAGAACACCGGGGAGCTGTTTTTT. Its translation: CASSRLAENTGELFF. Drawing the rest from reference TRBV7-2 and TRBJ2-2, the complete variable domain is GAGVSQSPSNKVTEKGKDVELRCDPISGHTALYWYRQSLGQGLEFLIYFQGNSAPDKSGLPSDRFSAERTGGSVSTLTIQRTQQEDSAVYLCASSRLAENTGELFFGEGSRLTVL.